The 15 T cell receptor beta chains in this list originate from one sample, sequenced in a study of early T cells in non-severe SARS-CoV-2 infection. TCRdb passed the 5' RACE reads through MiXCR, listing each CDR3 protein once. This table holds about 68,000 distinct CDR3 sequences, about 11% found once. Sequenced material: whole blood. Receptors were obtained from an adult who was a healthcare worker with PCR-confirmed SARS-CoV-2 infection or an uninfected control (not recorded which).

The V call is TRBV20-1, the J call TRBJ2-1; D is uncertain. Germline CDR1 reads DFQATT; CDR2 reads SNEGSKA (reference sequence). The CDR3 loop spans 15 amino acids. V lost 6 bases, J lost 2 bases, and 17 bases lay in between. CDR3 region: CSASAPMTPYNEQFF. The DNA of the CDR3 is TGCAGTGCCTCCGCTCCGATGACACCCTACAATGAGCAGTTCTTC.

The chain has TRBV7-9 and TRBJ2-3; 12 nucleotides agree with TRBD2. Unmatched junction bases numbered 8, after V lost 5 bases and J lost 5 bases. Germline CDR1 reads SEHNR; CDR2 reads FQNEAQ (reference sequence). The length of the CDR3 is 16 residues. Here the CDR3 reads CASSTRTSGIGDTQYF. The CDR3 nucleotides read TGTGCCAGCAGCACCCGGACTAGCGGGATCGGAGATACGCAGTATTTT.

This clonotype was detected many times. CDR3 amino acids: CAAGGNEQFF. The CDR3 DNA reads TGTGCCGCGGGAGGTAATGAGCAGTTCTTC. The chain recombines TRBV25-1 with TRBJ2-1, with TRBD2 identical over 8 bases. The CDR3 totals 10 residues. Germline lookup yields CDR1 MGHDK and CDR2 SYGVNS. Losses at the gene ends were 11 bases for V and 7 bases for J; bases not matched to a gene: 1.

This clonotype was counted between two and nine times. The rearrangement uses TRBV6-5 and TRBJ2-3; perhaps TRBD2 as D (6 bases). V was pared by 10 bases and J by 4 bases, with 24 bases between. Per the germline V gene, CDR1 is MNHEY and CDR2 is SVGAGI. The CDR3 runs 16 residues. CDR3 in amino acids: CATSPAPVTGADTQYF. The CDR3, as DNA: TGTGCCACCTCCCCGGCCCCTGTCACGGGAGCAGATACGCAGTATTTT.

This clonotype was observed many times. The genes are TRBV4-3 and TRBJ2-3; maybe TRBD1 (5 bases). The V gene lost 1 base and the J gene lost 6 bases, with 14 bases spanning the gap. This CDR3 has 15 residues. Germline lookup yields CDR1 LGHNA and CDR2 YSLEER. In DNA form, the CDR3 reads TGCGCCAGCAGCCAAGTTCTGGTACCAGGGGATACGCAGTATTTT. It codes for CASSQVLVPGDTQYF.

The chain joins TRBV28 to TRBJ1-5; D remains unclear. Trimming took 5 bases from V and 5 from J, leaving 16 bases between them. CDR3 length equals 15 residues. Germline lookup yields CDR1 MDHEN and CDR2 SYDVKM. The CDR3 DNA is TGTGCCAGCAGTCCGGCCGGCGGACCCTATCAGCCCCAGCATTTT. Translated, it gives CASSPAGGPYQPQHF.

This clonotype was picked up many times. V gene TRBV20-1 combines with J gene TRBJ2-3, with TRBD2 matching 12 bases. This CDR3 has 15 residues. J was trimmed by 5 bases and V by 5 bases; bases with no gene match: 8. Germline assignment: CDR1 DFQATT and CDR2 SNEGSKA (reference sequence). CDR3 DNA: TGCAGTGCTTCCGGGACTAGCGGGTTTTTAGATACGCAGTATTTT. Amino acids: CSASGTSGFLDTQYF.

The rearrangement links TRBV6-5 to TRBJ1-1; a possible D gene is TRBD1 (6 bases). This CDR3 contains 15 residues. Germline-derived CDR1 and CDR2 are MNHEY and SVGAGI. The ends were cut back, 5 bases at V and 5 bases at J, with 18 bases in the middle. The CDR3 spells CASSPGARGKTEAFF. In DNA, the CDR3 is TGTGCCAGCAGTCCGGGGGCCAGGGGAAAAACTGAAGCTTTCTTT.

This clonotype has ten or more counts. The chain employs TRBV12-3 or TRBV12-4 and TRBJ2-3, with D perhaps matching TRBD1 (7 bases). This CDR3 contains 13 residues. Trimming took 7 bases from V and 6 from J, leaving 14 bases between them. In DNA form, the CDR3 reads TGTGCCAGCACGACAGGGAGGTTTGATACGCAGTATTTT. Encoded protein: CASTTGRFDTQYF.

This clonotype was observed a few times. The rearrangement links TRBV7-9 to TRBJ1-1; possibly TRBD1 for D (6 bases). Germline CDR1 reads SEHNR; CDR2 reads FQNEAQ (reference sequence). Between the trimmed V and J ends, which lost 5 bases and 6 bases, there was a span of 13 bases. The CDR3 consists of 13 residues. The CDR3 region is CASSPGERAEAFF. As DNA, the CDR3 is TGTGCCAGCAGCCCAGGGGAACGGGCTGAAGCTTTCTTT.

This clonotype occurred a few times. CDR3 sequence reads: CASSLGLAGRRKGEQYF. The CDR3 DNA follows: TGTGCCAGCAGCTTGGGACTAGCGGGCCGGAGGAAAGGCGAGCAGTACTTC. This sequence joins TRBV7-2 and TRBJ2-7; the match to TRBD2 covers 12 bases. V gave up 3 bases and J gave up 6 bases; unmatched junction bases: 12. The CDR3 sequence is 17 residues long. The germline gives CDR1 SGHTA, CDR2 FQGNSA.

This chain uses TRBV4-2 with TRBJ1-2; 8 bases are shared with TRBD1. The J segment lost 4 bases and the V segment lost 4 bases, leaving 11 bases of the junction unmatched. In germline, CDR1 is LGHNA, CDR2 YNFKEQ. CDR3 length: 16 amino acids. The DNA of the CDR3 is TGTGCCAGCAGCCGCCGGGACAGGAGATTTGTCTATGGCTACACCTTC. Residues: CASSRRDRRFVYGYTF.

This clonotype has a count of ten or more. The V and J genes are TRBV30 and TRBJ1-6; 10 nucleotides agree with TRBD1. CDR1 and CDR2 (germline): GTSNPN, SVGIG (reference sequence). The length of the CDR3 is 13 residues. J gave up 8 bases and V 4 bases, and 2 bases lay outside the gene matches. The CDR3 DNA reads TGTGCCTGGAAAGGGACAGGGGATTCACCCCTCCACTTT. Encoded protein: CAWKGTGDSPLHF. The whole variable domain, remainder taken from reference TRBV30 and TRBJ1-6, is SQTIHQWPATLVQPVGSPLSLECTVEGTSNPNLYWYRQAAGRGLQLLFYSVGIGQISSEVPQNLSASRPQDRQFILSSKKLLLSDSGFYLCAWKGTGDSPLHFGNGTRLTVT.

The J gene is TRBJ2-1, the V gene TRBV6-1; 8 nucleotides match TRBD1. V dropped 0 bases and J dropped 5; count of bases not matched to a gene: 3. The germline V gene has CDR1 MNHNS and CDR2 SASEGT. This CDR3 is built from 15 residues. CDR3 protein: CASSEADRAHNEQFF. The CDR3 bases are TGTGCCAGCAGTGAAGCGGACAGGGCCCACAATGAGCAGTTCTTC.

This clonotype was observed a handful of times. The chain recombines TRBV6-5 with TRBJ2-2, with D possibly matching TRBD2 (6 bases). Trimming shortened V by 5 bases and J by 0 bases, and 10 bases separated the two germline ends. From germline, CDR1 is MNHEY and CDR2 SVGAGI. The CDR3 totals 15 residues. The CDR3 DNA sequence: TGTGCCAGCAGTGCCGGGACTCCGAACACCGGGGAGCTGTTTTTT. Amino acids: CASSAGTPNTGELFF.